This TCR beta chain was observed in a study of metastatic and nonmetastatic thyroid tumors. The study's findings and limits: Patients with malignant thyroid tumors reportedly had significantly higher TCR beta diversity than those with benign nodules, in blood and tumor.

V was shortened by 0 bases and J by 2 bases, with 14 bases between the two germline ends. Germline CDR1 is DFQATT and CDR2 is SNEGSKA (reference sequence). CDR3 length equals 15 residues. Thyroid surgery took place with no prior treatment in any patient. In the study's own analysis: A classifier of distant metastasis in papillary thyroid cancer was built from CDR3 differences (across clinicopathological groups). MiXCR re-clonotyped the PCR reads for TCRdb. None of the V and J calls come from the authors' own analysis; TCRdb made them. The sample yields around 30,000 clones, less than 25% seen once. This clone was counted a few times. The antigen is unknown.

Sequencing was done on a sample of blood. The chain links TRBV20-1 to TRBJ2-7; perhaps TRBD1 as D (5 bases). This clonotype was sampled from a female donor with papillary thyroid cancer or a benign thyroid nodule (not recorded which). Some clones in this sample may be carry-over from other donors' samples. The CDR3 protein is CSARDRDKGTYEQYF. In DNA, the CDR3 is TGCAGTGCTAGAGATCGAGATAAGGGGACCTACGAGCAGTACTTC.